A selection of T cell receptor beta chains follows, all from one sample in a study of cytomegalovirus exposure and HLA in healthy donors. Clones were sequenced by immunoSEQ multiplex PCR, and TCRdb holds only the in-frame ones, with some missing. Of over 35,000 clones listed, 45% to 65% were seen once; the top ten hold about an eighth. The source material was PBMCs. These TCRs come from a human donor in good health. The CDR3 runs from the conserved cysteine through the conserved F or W. The order of the fields is J gene, D gene, clone size, V gene, CDR3 DNA, CDR3 protein. D genes are given only for firm matches. The listing skips clone size in some rows; elsewhere it reads once, few, many or a size class.

J: TRBJ2-7; D: TRBD1; size: -; V: TRBV27; DNA: TGTGCCAGCAGTTTATCATTCGGCCAGGGGGCCCACGAGCAGTACTTC; CDR3: CASSLSFGQGAHEQYF
J: TRBJ2-2; D: -; size: -; V: TRBV18; DNA: TGTGCCACCATCTCCGGACAGTCTAACACCGGGGAGCTGTTTTTT; CDR3: CATISGQSNTGELFF
J: TRBJ1-2; D: -; size: few; V: TRBV7-3; DNA: TGTGCCAGCAGCCCGACCGGGCCTCCCGGGGGAGGCTACACCTTC; CDR3: CASSPTGPPGGGYTF
J: TRBJ1-5; D: TRBD1; size: few; V: TRBV15; DNA: TGTGCCACCAGCCGTGACAGGGAGCAGCCCCAGCATTTT; CDR3: CATSRDREQPQHF
J: TRBJ1-5; D: -; size: few; V: TRBV6-1; DNA: TGTGCCAGCAGAAGGCAGGGAAGTCAGCCCCAGCATTTT; CDR3: CASRRQGSQPQHF
J: TRBJ2-5; D: TRBD1; size: -; V: TRBV6-1; DNA: TGTGCCAGCAGTGAAGCGACAGGGGGCCAAGAGACCCAGTACTTC; CDR3: CASSEATGGQETQYF
J: TRBJ2-7; D: TRBD1; size: -; V: TRBV5-1; DNA: TGCGCCAGCAGCAAAGGGACAGGGTTTTCCTACGAGCAGTACTTC; CDR3: CASSKGTGFSYEQYF
J: TRBJ2-5; D: -; size: -; V: TRBV18; DNA: TGTGCCAGCTCATTGGACAGGGGAGTAAATAGCGGGAGCTCCTGGGAGACCCAGTACTTC; CDR3: CASSLDRGVNSGSSWETQYF
J: TRBJ2-2; D: TRBD2; size: -; V: TRBV18; DNA: TGTGCCAGCTCACCATTAGCGGGGAACACCGGGGAGCTGTTTTTT; CDR3: CASSPLAGNTGELFF
J: TRBJ2-5; D: TRBD2; size: -; V: TRBV7-2; DNA: TGTGCCAGCAGCTCGGACGGGGAGGGGGAGACCCAGTACTTC; CDR3: CASSSDGEGETQYF
J: TRBJ1-4; D: TRBD1; size: -; V: TRBV18; DNA: TGTGCCAGCTCACCGGGGACAGGGGGACGTAATGAAAAACTGTTTTTT; CDR3: CASSPGTGGRNEKLFF
J: TRBJ2-1; D: -; size: -; V: TRBV5-4; DNA: TGTGCCAGCAGCTCTCTTAATCAGGGAGGTGAGCAGTTCTTC; CDR3: CASSSLNQGGEQFF
J: TRBJ1-1; D: -; size: -; V: TRBV6-6; DNA: TGTGCCAGCAGTTTGGGGGGGAACACTGAAGCTTTCTTT; CDR3: CASSLGGNTEAFF
J: TRBJ1-2; D: -; size: -; V: TRBV6-4; DNA: TGTGCCAGCAGTGACCCGCCTTGGGGCGGCTACACCTTC; CDR3: CASSDPPWGGYTF